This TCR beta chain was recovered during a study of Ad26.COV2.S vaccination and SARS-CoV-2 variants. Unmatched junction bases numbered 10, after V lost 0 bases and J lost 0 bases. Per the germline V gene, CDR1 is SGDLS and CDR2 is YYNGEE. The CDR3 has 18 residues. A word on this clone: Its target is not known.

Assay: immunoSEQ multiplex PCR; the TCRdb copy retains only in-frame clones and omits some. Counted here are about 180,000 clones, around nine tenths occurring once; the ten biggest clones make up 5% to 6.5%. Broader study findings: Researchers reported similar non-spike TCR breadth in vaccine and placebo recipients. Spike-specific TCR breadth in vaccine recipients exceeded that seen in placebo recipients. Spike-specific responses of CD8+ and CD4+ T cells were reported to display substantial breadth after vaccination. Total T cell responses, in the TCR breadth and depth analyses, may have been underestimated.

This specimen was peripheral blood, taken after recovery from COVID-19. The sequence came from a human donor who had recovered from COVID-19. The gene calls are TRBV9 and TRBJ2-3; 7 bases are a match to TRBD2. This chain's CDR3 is CASSVATYSGSSTDTQYF. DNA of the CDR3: TGTGCCAGCAGCGTAGCTACGTATAGCGGGTCTAGCACAGATACGCAGTATTTT.